A selection of T cell receptor beta chains follows, all from one sample in a study of shared clonotypes between healthy human individuals. Assay used: immunoSEQ multiplex PCR; TCRdb lists only in-frame clones, some missing. The table lists roughly 170,000 clones, 66% of them singletons. Sequences were obtained from memory CD4+ T cells sorted from blood. The source of these receptors is a man aged 30 to 45 in good health. Both conserved end residues are part of each CDR3. Fields, in order: D gene, clone size, V gene, J gene, CDR3 protein. The D gene is left open where the match is weak. The size of a clone is reported for some rows only, either as once, few or many, or as a class for expanded clones.

NA	NA	TRBV25-1	TRBJ1-5	CASGEGLNQPQHF
TRBD1	NA	TRBV30	TRBJ2-3	CAWDYPYDRERDTQYF
NA	NA	TRBV6-5	TRBJ2-5	CASSYMAGKGETQYF
NA	few	TRBV29-1	TRBJ1-4	CSGGGATNEKLFF
NA	NA	TRBV6-1	TRBJ1-5	CASSDGVPSYSNQPQHF
NA	few	TRBV18	TRBJ1-4	CASSQRANEKLFF
TRBD2	NA	TRBV5-1	TRBJ2-7	CASSLTGTSEDEQYF
NA	NA	TRBV5-5	TRBJ1-2	CASSLEVFWGYTF
NA	NA	TRBV4-1	TRBJ2-3	CASSQLPGLGASTDTQYF
TRBD1	few	TRBV11-2	TRBJ1-1	CASSSVRSTGSAAFF
NA	NA	TRBV27	TRBJ2-4	CASSLGGGGRTKNIQYF
NA	few	TRBV6-1	TRBJ2-7	CASSSQGYEQYF
TRBD1	NA	TRBV27	TRBJ2-7	CASSLKIRDSTYEQYF
NA	NA	TRBV28	TRBJ1-2	CAVKDGGGYGYTF
NA	few	TRBV29-1	TRBJ2-1	CSVALQGLEQFF
NA	NA	TRBV4-3	TRBJ2-7	CASSQDWFTDEQYF
NA	NA	TRBV11-3	TRBJ1-2	CASSLRSGDYGYTF
TRBD1	many	TRBV5-1	TRBJ2-1	CASRFGQGAGEQFF
NA	NA	TRBV6-5	TRBJ1-2	CASRTGAYGYTF
NA	once	TRBV18	TRBJ2-3	CASSRDRIGTDTQYF
TRBD2	medium-sized	TRBV6-6	TRBJ2-7	CASSGTSVNRKQYF
NA	NA	TRBV12-5	TRBJ2-1	CASGLVRSNEQFF